One and the same sample provided the 9 T cell receptor beta chains below, sequenced in a study of T-cell reconstitution after alpha-beta-depleted transplantation in children. The authors prepared the TCRbeta library with unique molecular identifiers. Each CDR3 protein is one row after TCRdb ran MiXCR on the PCR reads. The repertoire includes some 350,000 distinct CDR3 sequences, 9% to 12% of them detected once, and around 2.3% sits in the top ten. The sequencing used PBMCs from the stem cell graft donor, collected from the stem cell graft. The origin of the receptors is a human donor who donated a stem cell graft to a child with acute lymphoblastic leukemia.

The rearrangement links TRBV28 to TRBJ2-1; D call uncertain. This CDR3 is 16 amino acids long. V lost 5 bases and J 2 bases, leaving 16 bases between the germline ends. Germline CDR1 reads MDHEN; CDR2 reads SYDVKM. CDR3 amino acids: CASSPDRALAYNEQFF. CDR3 sequence (DNA): TGTGCCAGCAGTCCCGATCGAGCGCTTGCCTACAATGAGCAGTTCTTC.

This clonotype was recorded a few times. The rearrangement uses TRBV28 and TRBJ1-2; the D is unclear. The germline V gene has CDR1 MDHEN and CDR2 SYDVKM. The CDR3 has 14 amino acids. V was shortened by 6 bases and J by 7 bases, with 18 bases between the two germline ends. The CDR3 nucleotides read TGTGCCAGCAGACAACCCGCACAGACGGCTGGCTACACCTTC. Amino acids: CASRQPAQTAGYTF.

The chain is built from TRBV12-3 or TRBV12-4 and TRBJ1-5, with D uncertain. Trimming cost V 1 base and J 2 bases, with 12 bases left between them. CDR3 size: 16 residues. The CDR3: CASSLGRNTGNQPQHF. CDR3 nucleotides: TGTGCCAGCAGTTTAGGTCGAAATACCGGCAATCAGCCCCAGCATTTT.

V and J are TRBV5-1 and TRBJ2-3; TRBD2 aligns across 10 bases. The CDR3 loop spans 16 amino acids. J gave up 6 bases and V 2 bases, and 9 bases lay outside the gene matches. Germline V CDR1 and CDR2: SGHRS, YFSETQ. As DNA, the CDR3 is TGCGCCAGCAGCTTAGTGCTAGCGGGAGCGAGCGATACGCAGTATTTT. This sequence encodes CASSLVLAGASDTQYF.

The rearrangement links TRBV7-8 to TRBJ2-7, with 7 bases lining up with TRBD1. V shed 4 bases and J 3 bases; nucleotides not matched to a gene: 6. The germline V gene encodes CDR1 SGHVS and CDR2 FQNEAQ. The CDR3 spans 14 residues. The CDR3 is CASSSSRQGYEQYF. The CDR3 bases are TGTGCCAGCAGCTCGAGCCGACAGGGCTACGAGCAGTACTTC. Drawing the rest from reference TRBV7-8 and TRBJ2-7, the complete variable domain is GAGVSQSPRYKVAKRGQDVALRCDPISGHVSLFWYQQALGQGPEFLTYFQNEAQLDKSGLPSDRFFAERPEGSVSTLKIQRTQQEDSAVYLCASSSSRQGYEQYFGPGTRLTVT.

A few counts support this clonotype. This chain links TRBV15 with TRBJ2-7; 7 positions match TRBD2. J gave up 5 bases and V 1 base, and 5 bases lay outside the gene matches. The CDR3 sequence is 14 residues long. Germline values: CDR1 LNHNV, CDR2 YYDKDF (reference sequence). In nucleotides, the CDR3 is TGTGCCACCAGCAGAGTGGGCCTAGCGGACGAGCAGTACTTC. Amino acid sequence: CATSRVGLADEQYF.

The chain links TRBV5-1 to TRBJ2-1; D unclear. CDR3 length: 13 amino acids. Trimming took off 3 bases at V and 3 bases at J, with 7 bases between the two ends. The germline gives CDR1 SGHRS, CDR2 YFSETQ. CDR3 residues: CASSSANYNEQFF. CDR3 DNA: TGCGCCAGCAGCTCGGCTAACTACAATGAGCAGTTCTTC. Full variable domain (rest looked up from reference TRBV5-1 and TRBJ2-1): KAGVTQTPRYLIKTRGQQVTLSCSPISGHRSVSWYQQTPGQGLQFLFEYFSETQRNKGNFPGRFSGRQFSNSRSEMNVSTLELGDSALYLCASSSANYNEQFFGPGTRLTVL.

The chain recombines TRBV7-8 with TRBJ1-5; D is possibly TRBD1 (6 bases). Germline lookup yields CDR1 SGHVS and CDR2 FQNEAQ. The CDR3 totals 15 residues. V dropped 4 bases and J dropped 4 bases, with 14 bases sitting between them. The CDR3, as DNA: TGTGCCAGCAGCTCCAAACCGGGGGCAAATCAGCCCCAGCATTTT. Amino acid sequence: CASSSKPGANQPQHF.

At least ten counts were recorded for this clonotype. The chain recombines TRBV18 with TRBJ2-2; perhaps TRBD2 as D (5 bases). The CDR3 is made up of 15 amino acids. CDR1 is KGHSH and CDR2 is LQKENI in the germline V gene. Trimming pared 2 bases from V and 4 bases from J, leaving 11 bases between. The CDR3 nucleotides read TGTGCCAGCTCACCAGGGAGCAGGTCCACCGGGGAGCTGTTTTTT. Translated: CASSPGSRSTGELFF.